Following are 2 T cell receptor beta chains from one sample sequenced in a study of cytomegalovirus exposure and HLA in healthy donors. It was with 60 Vbeta and 13 Jbeta primers that the PCR ran. Sequencing used immunoSEQ multiplex PCR; TCRdb keeps in-frame clones, though not all of them. The sample shows some 35,000 clones, more than 50% of them seen only once. The source material was PBMCs. Receptors originate from a woman in her forties in good health and CMV-seropositive.

V usage is TRBV5-1 and J usage is TRBJ1-4; 10 bases match TRBD1. Germline CDR1 is SGHRS and CDR2 is YFSETQ. The CDR3 consists of 18 residues. V dropped 1 base and J dropped 3; count of bases not matched to a gene: 9. The CDR3 DNA follows: TGCGCCAGCAGCTTGCACAGGGACAGGGGACAAGCTAATGAAAAACTGTTTTTT. Protein product: CASSLHRDRGQANEKLFF. Using reference TRBV5-1 and TRBJ1-4 for the parts outside the CDR3, the full variable domain is KAGVTQTPRYLIKTRGQQVTLSCSPISGHRSVSWYQQTPGQGLQFLFEYFSETQRNKGNFPGRFSGRQFSNSRSEMNVSTLELGDSALYLCASSLHRDRGQANEKLFFGSGTQLSVL.

The chain carries TRBV5-8 and TRBJ2-5; D possibly corresponds to TRBD1 (5 bases). CDR3 length: 13 amino acids. Germline values: CDR1 SGHTS, CDR2 YDEGEE. V lost 0 bases to trimming and J lost 5 bases, with 8 bases between them. CDR3 amino acids: CASSLGTSETQYF. The CDR3 region has the DNA TGTGCCAGCAGCTTGGGGACATCTGAGACCCAGTACTTC.